One and the same sample provided the 20 T cell receptor beta chains below, sequenced in a study of Ad26.COV2.S vaccination and SARS-CoV-2 variants. Only in-frame clones appear in the TCRdb table, and some are missing; sequencing was by immunoSEQ multiplex PCR. The sample holds roughly 420,000 clones, 89% seen once. Indicated treatment: about 20 received Ad26.COV2.S at low or high dose, single or two shots; about 5 received placebo; per-sample allocation not given. Samples were taken on day 63 after the first vaccine or placebo injection. Sample: peripheral blood, taken in a trial of Ad26.COV2.S vaccine versus placebo. The source is a person between 18 and 65 years old who received the Ad26.COV2.S COVID-19 vaccine or a placebo.

V and J are TRBV15 and TRBJ2-1; 8 positions agree with TRBD2. CDR1 is LNHNV and CDR2 is YYDKDF in the germline V gene (reference sequence). J gave up 3 bases and V 0 bases, and 7 bases lay outside the gene matches. This CDR3 has 17 residues. The CDR3 reads CATSRDEEREYYNEQFF. Here the CDR3 DNA reads TGTGCCACCAGCAGAGATGAGGAGCGGGAGTACTACAATGAGCAGTTCTTC.

The chain employs TRBV4-1 and TRBJ1-5; D call uncertain. Germline loops: CDR1 MGHRA, CDR2 YSYEKL. The CDR3 is made up of 15 amino acids. Deletions cut 1 base from V and 6 bases from J, with 13 bases between. CDR3 bases: TGCGCCAGCAGCCAAGGGACCCACGAGGGTCAGCCCCAGCATTTT. Amino acid sequence: CASSQGTHEGQPQHF.

The gene calls are TRBV10-3 and TRBJ2-1; perhaps D is TRBD1 or TRBD2 (5 bases each). This CDR3 is built from 13 residues. Germline-derived CDR1 and CDR2 are ENHRY and SYGVKD. The ends were cut back, 8 bases at V and 4 bases at J, with 12 bases in the middle. The CDR3 here is CAIGTEAYNEQFF. The DNA for the CDR3 is TGTGCCATCGGGACCGAAGCTTACAATGAGCAGTTCTTC.

CDR3 nucleotides: TGTGCCTGGAGTAACTCCTATAATTCACCCCTCCACTTT. This codes for CAWSNSYNSPLHF. The chain has TRBV30 and TRBJ1-6; D not certain. CDR3 length: 13 residues. Trimming removed 2 bases from V and 0 bases from J, with 2 bases in between. Germline values: CDR1 GTSNPN, CDR2 SVGIG (reference sequence).

This clone was seen a single time. V usage is TRBV12-5 and J usage is TRBJ2-3; 9 nucleotides match TRBD1. Germline V gene sequence: CDR1 LGHNT, CDR2 FRNRAP. The CDR3 consists of 15 residues. Losses at the gene ends were 6 bases for V and 0 bases for J; bases not matched to a gene: 4. In DNA form, the CDR3 reads TGTGCTAGTGGACTTGGGACAGGGAGCACAGATACGCAGTATTTT. It is translated as CASGLGTGSTDTQYF.

V gene TRBV6-1 combines with J gene TRBJ1-3; D is unclear. Per germline, CDR1 MNHNS and CDR2 SASEGT. There are 12 residues in the CDR3. The germline V and J ends were trimmed by 3 bases and 7 bases, with 7 bases remaining between them. DNA of the CDR3: TGTGCCAGCAGTGAGGGAGAGAACACCATATATTTT. The encoded protein is CASSEGENTIYF.

Details on this clone: The sample has other DNA sequences that encode this CDR3 too. The chain employs TRBV14 and TRBJ1-5; no reliable D call. The CDR3 loop spans 13 amino acids. V lost 0 bases and J 5 bases, leaving 5 bases between the germline ends. CDR1 is SGHDN, CDR2 FVKESK, per germline. The CDR3 is CASSQDLDQPQHF. DNA for the CDR3: TGTGCCAGCAGCCAAGATTTAGATCAGCCCCAGCATTTT.

The genes are TRBV6-1 and TRBJ1-1; D is possibly TRBD1 (5 bases). There are 16 residues in the CDR3. Germline loops: CDR1 MNHNS, CDR2 SASEGT. V lost 3 bases, J lost 3 bases, and 17 bases lay in between. The CDR3 is CASSENVRGPYTEAFF. CDR3 DNA sequence: TGTGCCAGCAGTGAGAATGTAAGGGGTCCGTACACTGAAGCTTTCTTT.

This clone was seen a single time. The genes are TRBV4-2 and TRBJ2-2, with D possibly being TRBD2 (5 bases). This CDR3 contains 15 residues. V lost 2 bases to trimming and J lost 1 base, with 8 bases between them. Germline V lookup: CDR1 LGHNA, CDR2 YNFKEQ. CDR3 sequence reads: CASSQFRGNTGELFF. The CDR3 nucleotides are TGTGCCAGCAGCCAATTCCGGGGGAACACCGGGGAGCTGTTTTTT.

This clone was picked up one time. The V call is TRBV19, the J call TRBJ1-5; 12 positions agree with TRBD1. Germline-derived CDR1 and CDR2 are LNHDA and SQIVND (reference sequence). V shed 6 bases and J 2 bases; nucleotides not matched to a gene: 14. This CDR3 has 19 amino acids. The CDR3 loop is CASRDQGQGAGWGNQPQHF. The CDR3 bases are TGTGCCAGTAGGGACCAGGGACAGGGGGCCGGGTGGGGCAATCAGCCCCAGCATTTT.

The chain links TRBV10-2 to TRBJ2-3; D is unresolved. Trimming stripped 4 bases from V and 7 bases from J, with 9 bases between. The germline V gene encodes CDR1 WSHSY and CDR2 SAAADI. CDR3 length: 12 residues. CDR3 region: CASSVRANTQYF. CDR3 in DNA: TGCGCCAGCAGTGTTCGCGCGAATACGCAGTATTTT.

The genes are TRBV18 and TRBJ2-6, with D possibly called TRBD1 or TRBD2 (5 bases each). This CDR3 has 16 residues. The V end lost 3 bases, the J end lost 2 bases, and 11 bases lay between the germline ends. Germline lookup yields CDR1 KGHSH and CDR2 LQKENI. CDR3 loop: CASSPSMGAGANVLTF. The CDR3 DNA sequence: TGTGCCAGCTCACCTTCCATGGGGGCTGGGGCCAACGTCCTGACTTTC.

This clone was recorded only once. The chain recombines TRBV19 with TRBJ1-5; no clear D. The CDR3 has 16 residues. With 1 base removed from V and 0 bases from J, the gap between germline ends came to 10 bases. Germline CDR1 reads LNHDA; CDR2 reads SQIVND (reference sequence). The CDR3 reads CASSIVVTLSNQPQHF. CDR3 sequence (DNA): TGTGCCAGTAGTATAGTAGTCACCCTTAGCAATCAGCCCCAGCATTTT.

The CDR3 bases are TGTGCCAGCAGCTCCCCCGGGGCTACGCAGTATTTT. The encoded protein is CASSSPGATQYF. This chain joins TRBV6-5 and TRBJ2-3, with D possibly called TRBD1 or TRBD2 (5 bases each). The CDR3 sequence is 12 residues long. Trimming removed 6 bases from V and 8 bases from J, with 12 bases in between. Germline assignment: CDR1 MNHEY and CDR2 SVGAGI.

This clone was observed a single time. The V and J genes are TRBV7-9 and TRBJ1-5; maybe TRBD1 (5 bases). V lost 5 bases, J lost 6 bases, and 11 bases lay in between. The CDR3 runs to 13 residues. Germline loops: CDR1 SEHNR, CDR2 FQNEAQ (reference sequence). CDR3 protein: CASSPDGGQPQHF. The CDR3 DNA reads TGTGCCAGCAGCCCTGACGGGGGTCAGCCCCAGCATTTT.

The chain carries TRBV24-1 and TRBJ2-7; TRBD2 is a possible D gene (6 bases). V was pared by 2 bases and J by 6 bases, with 16 bases between. There are 15 residues in the CDR3. Germline lookup yields CDR1 KGHDR and CDR2 SFDVKD. CDR3 DNA: TGTGCCACCAGTGATTCGGGACTCCGAGGAGGCGAGCAGTACTTC. It translates to CATSDSGLRGGEQYF.

The rearrangement uses TRBV5-1 and TRBJ2-3; 9 bases line up with TRBD2. Germline V CDR1 and CDR2: SGHRS, YFSETQ. The CDR3 length is 18 residues. After removal of 2 bases from V and 1 base from J, the junction contained 11 bases not matched to a gene. CDR3 protein: CASSFGTSPYAGTDTQYF. In DNA, the CDR3 is TGCGCCAGCAGCTTCGGGACTAGCCCCTATGCGGGCACAGATACGCAGTATTTT.

The V gene is TRBV9, the J gene TRBJ1-1; 10 positions agree with TRBD1. CDR3 length: 17 amino acids. With V trimmed by 3 bases and J by 5 bases, 13 bases remained unmatched. Germline CDR1 and CDR2: SGDLS and YYNGEE. This CDR3 is CASSASPRDRGWTEAFF. In nucleotides, the CDR3 is TGTGCCAGCAGCGCTTCACCACGGGACAGGGGTTGGACTGAAGCTTTCTTT.

V usage is TRBV29-1 and J usage is TRBJ2-1; no firm D call. Germline CDR1 reads SQVTM; CDR2 reads ANQGSEA. V was pared by 6 bases and J by 0 bases, with 24 bases between. CDR3 length: 18 residues. The DNA of the CDR3 is TGCAGCGTCTCGACTTTTATCCTACCCCTCGGCTCCTACAATGAGCAGTTCTTC. As protein: CSVSTFILPLGSYNEQFF.

The chain employs TRBV18 and TRBJ2-5; 9 nucleotides align to TRBD2. Germline loops: CDR1 KGHSH, CDR2 LQKENI. The length of the CDR3 is 18 residues. The trim removed 3 bases at V and 0 bases at J, leaving 11 bases unmatched. Here the CDR3 reads CASSPSYRLAENQETQYF. The CDR3, as DNA: TGTGCCAGCTCACCTTCCTACAGACTAGCGGAAAACCAAGAGACCCAGTACTTC. The full variable domain, in which reference TRBV18 and TRBJ2-5 provide the parts outside the CDR3, is NAGVMQNPRHLVRRRGQEARLRCSPMKGHSHVYWYRQLPEEGLKFMVYLQKENIIDESGMPKERFSAEFPKEGPSILRIQQVVRGDSAAYFCASSPSYRLAENQETQYFGPGTRLLVL.